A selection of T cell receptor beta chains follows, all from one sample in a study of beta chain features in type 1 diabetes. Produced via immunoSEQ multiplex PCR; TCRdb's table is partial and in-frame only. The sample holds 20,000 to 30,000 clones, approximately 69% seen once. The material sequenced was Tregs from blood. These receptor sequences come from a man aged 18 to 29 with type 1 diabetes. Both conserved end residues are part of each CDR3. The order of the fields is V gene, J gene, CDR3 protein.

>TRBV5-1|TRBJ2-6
CASSTTTVSGANVLTF
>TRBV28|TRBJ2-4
CASSLSGITDIQYF
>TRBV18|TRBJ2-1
CASSTRGLELSYNEQFF
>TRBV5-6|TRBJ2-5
CASSSRWAGETQYF
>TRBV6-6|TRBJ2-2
CASRRGIGAGELFF
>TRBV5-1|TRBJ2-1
CASSPIPAGADNEQFF
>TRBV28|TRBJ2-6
CASSRVAGANVLTF
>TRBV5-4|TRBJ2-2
CASSLLAGGGRTGELFF
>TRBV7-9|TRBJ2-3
CASTRTSLDTQYF
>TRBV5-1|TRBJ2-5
CASSTGLGAQETQYF
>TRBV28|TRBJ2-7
CASSFTSYEQYF
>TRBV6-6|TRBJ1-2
CASNLQGALYYGYTF
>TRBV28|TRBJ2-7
CASSPNRGTGSTYEQYF
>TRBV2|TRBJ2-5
CASNLGGETQYF
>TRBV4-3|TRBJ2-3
CASSPRTGYTDTQYF
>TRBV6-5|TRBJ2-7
CASTSGTYEQYF
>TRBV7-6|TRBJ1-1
CASSRDRGTEAFF